A single sample is the source of the 26 T cell receptor beta chains below, sequenced in a study of T cells in localized non-small cell lung cancer. Some clones are missing from TCRdb's copy, which holds only in-frame ones; the method was immunoSEQ multiplex PCR. The table has about 82,000 clones, around 82% seen once; the top ten hold 15% to 20%. The specimen was PBMCs, collected before any cancer treatment. These receptors all come from a man between 40 and 69 years old with stage II squamous cell lung carcinoma.

This clone has a count of ten or more. This rearrangement joins TRBV7-2 to TRBJ2-2, with TRBD2 identical over 8 bases. The CDR3 runs to 16 residues. The germline V gene has CDR1 SGHTA and CDR2 FQGNSA. V shed 5 bases, J shed 4 bases, and the junction held 9 bases outside the gene matches. In DNA, the CDR3 is TGTGCCAGCAGCCCCTTCGGAGCGGGAGTCACCGGGGAGCTGTTTTTT. This sequence encodes CASSPFGAGVTGELFF.

V and J are TRBV6-5 and TRBJ2-7; perhaps TRBD2 as D (6 bases). Germline V gene lookup returns CDR1 MNHEY and CDR2 SVGAGI. With 3 bases removed from V and 4 bases from J, the gap between germline ends came to 13 bases. The CDR3 spans 14 residues. The CDR3 sequence is CASSYRGRTYEQYF. CDR3 coding DNA: TGTGCCAGCAGTTATAGAGGGAGGACGTACGAGCAGTACTTC.

The chain has TRBV27 and TRBJ2-3, with no clear D. The V and J ends lost 6 bases and 3 bases respectively, with 16 bases between them. The CDR3 runs to 15 residues. Germline CDR1 reads MNHEY; CDR2 reads SMNVEV (reference sequence). Here the CDR3 DNA reads TGTGCCAGCAGGCTTCAACCGGGCCAAACAGATACGCAGTATTTT. Protein product: CASRLQPGQTDTQYF.

This clone was recorded only once. This sequence joins TRBV5-4 and TRBJ1-1; D is undetermined. V dropped 0 bases and J dropped 2 bases, with 11 bases sitting between them. The germline V gene encodes CDR1 SGHNT and CDR2 YYREEE (reference sequence). The length of the CDR3 is 15 residues. Here the CDR3 reads CASSLGAGGNTEAFF. The CDR3 DNA is TGTGCCAGCAGCTTGGGAGCGGGAGGTAACACTGAAGCTTTCTTT.

The chain has TRBV7-3 and TRBJ2-5, with D perhaps matching TRBD1 or TRBD2 (5 bases each). Trimming cost V 2 bases and J 4 bases, with 14 bases left between them. The CDR3 is 15 amino acids. Germline CDR1 reads SGHTA; CDR2 reads FQGTGA. The CDR3 DNA sequence: TGTGCCAGCAGCTTAGGTCCAGCGAGGGGAGAGACCCAGTACTTC. Translated: CASSLGPARGETQYF.

The rearrangement joins TRBV5-4 to TRBJ2-2; D tentatively fits TRBD1 or TRBD2 (5 bases each). V was pared by 2 bases and J by 5 bases, with 13 bases between. Germline CDR1 SGHNT, CDR2 YYREEE (reference sequence). The CDR3 is 15 amino acids. The CDR3 DNA reads as TGTGCCAGCAGCTTAGAGGCAGGGACGACCGGGGAGCTGTTTTTT. It codes for CASSLEAGTTGELFF. Together with reference TRBV5-4 and TRBJ2-2, the CDR3 gives the full variable domain: ETGVTQSPTHLIKTRGQQVTLRCSSQSGHNTVSWYQQALGQGPQFIFQYYREEENGRGNFPPRFSGLQFPNYSSELNVNALELDDSALYLCASSLEAGTTGELFFGEGSRLTVL.

The rearrangement uses TRBV18 and TRBJ2-1; D is perhaps TRBD1 or TRBD2 (5 bases each). This CDR3 is 12 amino acids long. V lost 2 bases and J 6 bases, leaving 5 bases between the germline ends. Germline values: CDR1 KGHSH, CDR2 LQKENI. This CDR3 reads CASSPGTNEQFF. In DNA form, the CDR3 reads TGTGCCAGCTCACCAGGGACCAATGAGCAGTTCTTC.

V usage is TRBV19 and J usage is TRBJ2-1; D is perhaps TRBD1 (5 bases). The CDR3 loop spans 15 amino acids. Germline loops: CDR1 LNHDA, CDR2 SQIVND (reference sequence). The V gene lost 0 bases and the J gene lost 2 bases, with 8 bases spanning the gap. CDR3 nucleotide sequence: TGTGCCAGTAGTATAGAAGGGGCCACCTACAATGAGCAGTTCTTC. The encoded protein is CASSIEGATYNEQFF.

J is TRBJ2-1 and V is TRBV29-1; D is undetermined. This CDR3 has 13 residues. The V gene's germline CDR1 is SQVTM and CDR2 ANQGSEA. The V and J ends lost 2 bases and 1 base respectively, with 6 bases between them. The CDR3, as DNA: TGCAGCGTTGAAATAACTTCCTACAATGAGCAGTTCTTC. It encodes CSVEITSYNEQFF.

The chain joins TRBV19 to TRBJ2-4; D may be TRBD1 (6 bases). The V gene's germline CDR1 is LNHDA and CDR2 SQIVND (reference sequence). The CDR3 sequence is 15 residues long. V was pared by 5 bases and J by 2 bases, with 13 bases between. This CDR3 is CASSPQGLSKNIQYF. The CDR3 coding sequence is TGTGCCAGTAGTCCCCAGGGGTTGTCCAAAAACATTCAGTACTTC.

The genes are TRBV5-1 and TRBJ2-7, with a weak D call TRBD2 (5 bases). CDR1 and CDR2 (germline): SGHRS, YFSETQ. This CDR3 contains 17 residues. The V gene lost 1 base and the J gene lost 4 bases, with 21 bases spanning the gap. CDR3 DNA sequence: TGCGCCAGCAGCTTGTCTATTGAGACGGCCGGGGTTTACGAGCAGTACTTC. This codes for CASSLSIETAGVYEQYF.

The J gene is TRBJ1-4, the V gene TRBV5-1, with 7 bases fitting TRBD1. Germline V lookup: CDR1 SGHRS, CDR2 YFSETQ. V trimming: 2 bases; J trimming: 8 bases; junction bases outside the gene matches: 6. The CDR3 runs to 14 residues. In DNA form, the CDR3 reads TGCGCCAGCAGCTTCTCGACAGGGACCGAAAAACTGTTTTTT. Protein sequence: CASSFSTGTEKLFF.

This chain connects TRBV6-1 to TRBJ2-7, with 8 positions matching TRBD2. This CDR3 region has 15 residues. The junction had 12 bases not matched to a gene; V was cut back by 6 bases and J by 5 bases. From germline, CDR1 is MNHNS and CDR2 SASEGT. As DNA, the CDR3 is TGTGCCAGCAGAGACGCAGCGGGGGCCGGCCACGAGCAGTACTTC. The encoded protein is CASRDAAGAGHEQYF.

The chain joins TRBV2 to TRBJ2-7; D is undetermined. Germline assignment: CDR1 SNHLY and CDR2 FYNNEI. V was clipped by 7 bases and J by 3 bases, with 13 bases between them. This CDR3 contains 13 residues. The CDR3 DNA sequence: TGTGCCAGCACCCTAGGACGGCGCTACGAGCAGTACTTC. It yields the protein CASTLGRRYEQYF.

The chain carries TRBV28 and TRBJ1-2; no clear D. Per germline, CDR1 MDHEN and CDR2 SYDVKM. The CDR3 runs to 16 residues. Trimming shortened V by 5 bases and J by 0 bases, and 16 bases separated the two germline ends. CDR3 protein: CASSKTWTVANYGYTF. For the CDR3, the DNA is TGTGCCAGCAGTAAGACCTGGACGGTAGCTAACTATGGCTACACCTTC.

The gene calls are TRBV19 and TRBJ2-3; no firm D call. The CDR3 spans 12 residues. Trimming took 1 base from V and 5 from J, leaving 4 bases between them. Germline V gives CDR1 LNHDA, CDR2 SQIVND (reference sequence). The CDR3 region has the DNA TGTGCCAGTAGTATAGGAGGAGATACGCAGTATTTT. This gives the protein CASSIGGDTQYF.

V usage is TRBV18 and J usage is TRBJ1-2; D is perhaps TRBD1 (5 bases). V lost 3 bases and J 2 bases, leaving 7 bases between the germline ends. CDR1 is KGHSH, CDR2 LQKENI, per germline. This CDR3 region has 13 residues. The CDR3 here is CASSPEGNYGYTF. CDR3 nucleotide sequence: TGTGCCAGCTCACCCGAGGGGAACTATGGCTACACCTTC.

The CDR3 DNA sequence: TGTGCCACCAGCAGAGATGGGGAGGCCGGGGCCCTCTCCTACAATGAGCAGTTCTTC. This codes for CATSRDGEAGALSYNEQFF. J is TRBJ2-1 and V is TRBV15; the D gene is possibly TRBD2 (6 bases). Trimming removed 0 bases from V and 0 bases from J, with 18 bases in between. Germline loops: CDR1 LNHNV, CDR2 YYDKDF (reference sequence). The CDR3 has 19 amino acids. The variable domain in full, completed from reference TRBV15 and TRBJ2-1, reads DAMVIQNPRYQVTQFGKPVTLSCSQTLNHNVMYWYQQKSSQAPKLLFHYYDKDFNNEADTPDNFQSRRPNTSFCFLDIRSPGLGDTAMYLCATSRDGEAGALSYNEQFFGPGTRLTVL.

This chain joins TRBV5-1 and TRBJ2-7; D is uncertain. From germline, CDR1 is SGHRS and CDR2 YFSETQ. Deletions cut 0 bases from V and 3 bases from J, with 7 bases between. This CDR3 spans 13 amino acids. DNA of the CDR3: TGCGCCAGCAGCTTGGAAGGGATCTACGAGCAGTACTTC. Translating gives CASSLEGIYEQYF.

The V and J genes are TRBV4-1 and TRBJ2-7, with D maybe TRBD1 (8 bases). CDR1 is MGHRA and CDR2 is YSYEKL in the germline V gene. The germline V and J ends were trimmed by 4 bases and 2 bases, with 12 bases remaining between them. This CDR3 has 14 residues. As DNA, the CDR3 is TGCGCCAGCAGCCTAACAGGGGGGGCCTACGAGCAGTACTTC. This sequence encodes CASSLTGGAYEQYF.

This clone was picked up many times. The chain links TRBV5-8 to TRBJ1-2; D is possibly TRBD1 (5 bases). From germline, CDR1 is SGHTS and CDR2 YDEGEE. V lost 3 bases and J 2 bases, leaving 14 bases between the germline ends. The CDR3 is made up of 15 amino acids. CDR3 DNA: TGTGCCAGCAGCTCCTTTTCCCAGGGAAACTATGGCTACACCTTC. This codes for CASSSFSQGNYGYTF. Full variable domain (remainder filled in from reference TRBV5-8 and TRBJ1-2): EAGVTQSPTHLIKTRGQQATLRCSPISGHTSVYWYQQALGLGLQFLLWYDEGEERNRGNFPPRFSGRQFPNYSSELNVNALELEDSALYLCASSSFSQGNYGYTFGSGTRLTVV.

The chain links TRBV9 to TRBJ1-2; 11 bases map to TRBD1. Per germline, CDR1 SGDLS and CDR2 YYNGEE. V was clipped by 4 bases and J by 10 bases; unmatched bases: 9. This CDR3 is built from 14 residues. The CDR3 DNA reads TGTGCCAGCAGCTCCTCAGGACAGGGGGCAGACTACACCTTC. Residues: CASSSSGQGADYTF.

The chain combines TRBV5-1 with TRBJ1-1, with 12 bases identical to TRBD1. The CDR3 totals 15 residues. V lost 7 bases, J lost 2 bases, and 6 bases stayed unmatched. CDR1 and CDR2 (germline): SGHRS, YFSETQ. In nucleotides, the CDR3 is TGCGCCAGCCTCCCGGGACAGGGGGCAAACACTGAAGCTTTCTTT. Amino acids: CASLPGQGANTEAFF.

This chain connects TRBV28 to TRBJ1-2; D is unclear. CDR3 length equals 12 residues. Per germline, CDR1 MDHEN and CDR2 SYDVKM. V gave up 10 bases and J gave up 5 bases, with 14 bases separating them. Here the CDR3 DNA reads TGTGCCAACTCGGACGGATTGTATGGCTACACCTTC. This translates into CANSDGLYGYTF.

The J gene is TRBJ2-7, the V gene TRBV6-5; D possibly corresponds to TRBD2 (6 bases). This CDR3 has 12 residues. The V gene's germline CDR1 is MNHEY and CDR2 SVGAGI. V shed 2 bases and J shed 7 bases, with 9 bases lying between them. In DNA form, the CDR3 reads TGTGCCAGCAGTTACGATGGGGGGGAGCAGTACTTC. It is translated as CASSYDGGEQYF.

The chain employs TRBV7-8 and TRBJ1-1; 7 nucleotides agree with TRBD1. The V and J ends lost 5 bases and 0 bases, in that order; junction bases with no gene match: 6. Germline V CDR1 and CDR2: SGHVS, FQNEAQ. This CDR3 spans 15 amino acids. As DNA, the CDR3 is TGTGCCAGCAGCCGTAAAACAGGGGTGAACACTGAAGCTTTCTTT. It codes for CASSRKTGVNTEAFF.